The 30 T cell receptor beta chains in this list originate from one sample, sequenced in a study of Graves' ophthalmopathy and Graves' hyperthyroidism. Amplifying from RNA transcripts, the study obtained TCR beta CDR3 regions. Scientists carried out first-round RT-PCR using HTBI primers and then a second-round multiplex PCR. TCRdb redid the calling of the multiplex PCR reads with MiXCR, one entry per CDR3 protein. The sample holds some 1.1 million distinct CDR3 sequences, 35% to 40% seen once. The source material was peripheral blood or thyroid tissue (not recorded which). The origin of the receptors is an adult man with Graves' hyperthyroidism.

This clonotype turned up a few times. CDR3 region: CASRGTSGRGSDTGELFF. CDR3 sequence (DNA): TGCGCCAGCCGAGGGACTAGCGGGAGAGGTAGCGACACCGGGGAGCTGTTTTTT. The chain carries TRBV5-1 and TRBJ2-2; TRBD2 matches 14 bases. CDR3 size: 18 residues. Germline V gives CDR1 SGHRS, CDR2 YFSETQ. Trimming took 7 bases from V and 3 from J; bases not matched to a gene: 11.

This clonotype was recorded many times. The junction does not match germline at one end; this may be a read error. The chain couples TRBV14 to TRBJ1-2; TRBD1 agrees at 12 bases. The CDR3 covers 15 residues. Germline-derived CDR1 and CDR2 are SGHDN and FVKESK. The CDR3 here is CASSQPGQGAQGIVF. Written as DNA, the CDR3 is TGTGCCAGCAGCCAGCCGGGACAGGGGGCGCAGGGGATCGTCTTC. Combining the CDR3 with reference TRBV14 and TRBJ1-2 gives the whole variable domain EAGVTQFPSHSVIEKGQTVTLRCDPISGHDNLYWYRRVMGKEIKFLLHFVKESKQDESGMPNNRFLAERTGGTYSTLKVQPAELEDSGVYFCASSQPGQGAQGIVFGSGTRLTVV.

This clonotype was seen more than once but under ten times. The CDR3 DNA reads as TGTGCCAGCAGTGAAGGCAGGACTTTGTTTGTTGATGGCTACACCTTC. Residues: CASSEGRTLFVDGYTF. This rearrangement joins TRBV6-1 to TRBJ1-2; D is uncertain. Germline loops: CDR1 MNHNS, CDR2 SASEGT. Trimming pared 1 base from V and 6 bases from J, leaving 18 bases between. The CDR3 has 16 amino acids.

The chain joins TRBV7-3 to TRBJ2-7; a possible D gene is TRBD2 (6 bases). Trimming left V 2 bases short and J 7 bases short, with 24 bases between. The CDR3 is made up of 17 amino acids. The germline CDR1 and CDR2 sequences are SGHTA and FQGTGA. The CDR3 DNA reads as TGTGCCAGCAGCTTATTGCCTTCCCGGCGGGGAGGCAATGAGCAGTACTTC. Amino acids: CASSLLPSRRGGNEQYF.

There are many counts of this clonotype. CDR3 DNA sequence: TGTGCCAGCAGCGCCGCCCCCACCTACGAGCAGTACTTC. It yields the protein CASSAAPTYEQYF. The chain carries TRBV9 and TRBJ2-7, with D uncertain. CDR1 is SGDLS, CDR2 YYNGEE, per germline. The CDR3 runs 13 residues. V lost 3 bases and J 2 bases, leaving 9 bases between the germline ends. Using reference TRBV9 and TRBJ2-7 for the parts outside the CDR3, the full variable domain is DSGVTQTPKHLITATGQRVTLRCSPRSGDLSVYWYQQSLDQGLQFLIQYYNGEERAKGNILERFSAQQFPDLHSELNLSSLELGDSALYFCASSAAPTYEQYFGPGTRLTVT.

V usage is TRBV10-2 and J usage is TRBJ2-2, with D possibly being TRBD2 (5 bases). Germline values: CDR1 WSHSY, CDR2 SAAADI. The CDR3 extends over 19 amino acids. The germline V and J ends were trimmed by 4 bases and 2 bases, with 23 bases remaining between them. The DNA for the CDR3 is TGCGCCAGCAGTGGCCCTAGCCGTGGGATATCGATAAACACCGGGGAGCTGTTTTTT. As protein: CASSGPSRGISINTGELFF.

This sequence joins TRBV10-3 and TRBJ2-5; 10 nucleotides match TRBD2. Looked up from germline, CDR1 is ENHRY and CDR2 is SYGVKD. The CDR3 is made up of 16 amino acids. Losses at the gene ends were 6 bases for V and 1 base for J; bases not matched to a gene: 8. For the CDR3, the DNA is TGTGCCATCAGCGTCCTCGGGACTAGCGTCCAAGAGACCCAGTACTTC. Its translation is CAISVLGTSVQETQYF.

This clonotype was observed a few times. The chain has TRBV7-8 and TRBJ1-1; D perhaps matches TRBD1 (5 bases). From germline, CDR1 is SGHVS and CDR2 FQNEAQ. This CDR3 is 15 amino acids long. V was pared by 8 bases and J by 4 bases, with 20 bases between. The CDR3 bases are TGTGCCAGCGAAACGTGGGGCCTGATTACCACTGAAGCTTTCTTT. Translation gives CASETWGLITTEAFF. Full variable domain (remainder filled in from reference TRBV7-8 and TRBJ1-1): GAGVSQSPRYKVAKRGQDVALRCDPISGHVSLFWYQQALGQGPEFLTYFQNEAQLDKSGLPSDRFFAERPEGSVSTLKIQRTQQEDSAVYLCASETWGLITTEAFFGQGTRLTVV.

This clonotype was counted ten times or more. The chain employs TRBV14 and TRBJ1-1, with D hard to call. The CDR3 sequence is 15 residues long. The V end lost 1 base, the J end lost 3 bases, and 12 bases lay between the germline ends. Germline-derived CDR1 and CDR2 are SGHDN and FVKESK. CDR3 nucleotide sequence: TGTGCCAGCAGCCAAGCGGTAGGGTTGGACACTGAAGCTTTCTTT. Amino acids: CASSQAVGLDTEAFF.

This clonotype was seen many times. An end of the junction differs from the germline gene, which may be a read error. The V and J genes are TRBV10-3 and TRBJ1-6; no reliable D call. CDR1 and CDR2 (germline): ENHRY, SYGVKD. The length of the CDR3 is 14 residues. CDR3 nucleotides: TGTGCCAGCAGTGCTAAGGGATCGAATTCACCCCTCCACTTT. It specifies CASSAKGSNSPLHF.

This clonotype turned up a few times. The rearrangement uses TRBV12-3 or TRBV12-4 and TRBJ1-2, with 7 bases identical to TRBD1. Unmatched junction bases numbered 5, after V lost 6 bases and J lost 1 base. This CDR3 contains 14 residues. CDR3 residues: CASSPRGRNYGYTF. CDR3 nucleotides: TGTGCCAGCAGCCCGAGGGGGCGTAACTATGGCTACACCTTC.

The chain recombines TRBV6-6 with TRBJ1-1, with a possible D match to TRBD1 (6 bases). CDR3 length: 15 amino acids. CDR1 is MNHNY and CDR2 is SVGAGI in the germline V gene (reference sequence). V shed 4 bases and J shed 5 bases, with 17 bases lying between them. The CDR3 region is CASSFSSGQGTEAFF. CDR3 DNA: TGTGCCAGCAGTTTTTCGTCAGGCCAGGGGACTGAAGCTTTCTTT.

This chain links TRBV7-2 with TRBJ1-5; 9 bases are shared with TRBD1. The germline V gene has CDR1 SGHTA and CDR2 FQGNSA. Trimming at V came to 11 bases and at J to 2 bases, leaving 7 bases not matched to a gene. The CDR3 is made up of 14 amino acids. In DNA form, the CDR3 reads TGTGCCGCCAAGGGACAGGGAGGCAATCAGCCCCAGCATTTT. As protein: CAAKGQGGNQPQHF.

This clonotype was observed once. This sequence joins TRBV5-1 and TRBJ2-5, with 11 bases aligning to TRBD1. The CDR3 totals 15 residues. J lost 3 bases, V lost 2 bases, and 3 bases had no gene match. CDR1 and CDR2 from the germline V gene are SGHRS and YFSETQ. The CDR3 loop is CASSFRDRGKETQYF. The CDR3 nucleotides read TGCGCCAGCAGCTTCCGGGACAGGGGGAAAGAGACCCAGTACTTC.

In this sample, this clonotype turned up a few times. The V and J genes are TRBV15 and TRBJ1-4; 7 bases align to TRBD1. Germline V gives CDR1 LNHNV, CDR2 YYDKDF (reference sequence). The CDR3 is 17 amino acids. The V gene end was trimmed by 1 base and the J gene end by 8 bases; junction bases not matched to a gene: 13. CDR3 protein: CATSRARGTGEGEKLFF. In DNA, the CDR3 is TGTGCCACCAGCAGAGCCCGGGGAACAGGGGAAGGGGAAAAACTGTTTTTT.

This clonotype was seen at least ten times. The genes are TRBV10-3 and TRBJ2-7; D unresolved. V was cut by 6 bases and J by 6 bases, with 15 bases left in between. Germline CDR1 reads ENHRY; CDR2 reads SYGVKD. The CDR3 loop spans 13 amino acids. CDR3 protein: CAISTKGWGEQYF. The CDR3 DNA is TGTGCCATCAGCACGAAGGGTTGGGGCGAGCAGTACTTC.

V gene TRBV20-1 combines with J gene TRBJ1-1; D is perhaps TRBD1 (5 bases). Germline V gene sequence: CDR1 DFQATT, CDR2 SNEGSKA (reference sequence). The V end was cut by 7 bases, the J end by 7 bases, with 16 bases between. The CDR3 loop spans 12 amino acids. The CDR3 loop reads CSVPGPLFEAFF. CDR3 DNA sequence: TGCAGTGTCCCGGGACCGCTCTTTGAAGCTTTCTTT.

CDR3 in DNA: TGTGCCAGCAGCCAAATCCGTGGGTGGCGGGAGGGAAGAGAGACCCAGTACTTC. Translated, it gives CASSQIRGWREGRETQYF. The genes are TRBV2 and TRBJ2-5; 9 bases fit TRBD2. Trimming at V came to 6 bases and at J to 4 bases, leaving 18 bases not matched to a gene. CDR3 length: 18 amino acids. The germline V gene encodes CDR1 SNHLY and CDR2 FYNNEI.

The J gene is TRBJ2-7, the V gene TRBV6-6, with D perhaps TRBD1 or TRBD2 (5 bases each). The CDR3 contains 12 residues. V lost 11 bases and J 4 bases, leaving 15 bases between the germline ends. CDR1 is MNHNY and CDR2 is SVGAGI in the germline V gene (reference sequence). The CDR3 DNA follows: TGTGCCGTAAGCCGGGACCGTTACGAGCAGTACTTC. This gives the protein CAVSRDRYEQYF.

The rearrangement links TRBV29-1 to TRBJ1-1, with unresolved D. Germline assignment: CDR1 SQVTM and CDR2 ANQGSEA. The CDR3 has 14 amino acids. V was shortened by 4 bases and J by 1 base, with 13 bases between the two germline ends. CDR3 nucleotides: TGCAGCGTTGCCTCCACACGGCAGAACACTGAAGCTTTCTTT. It codes for CSVASTRQNTEAFF.

A remark on this clonotype: This is likely a read error, given that the CDR3 carries no conserved phenylalanine or tryptophan at its end. The DNA is left out, because the CDR3 cannot be placed on it with certainty; the CDR3 is given as TCRdb lists it. The gene calls are TRBV5-5 and TRBJ2-2; the D call of TRBD1 is as the table states it, not checked on the DNA. The CDR3 extends over 8 residues, inclusive of both ends. Germline V gene lookup returns CDR1 SGHKS and CDR2 YYEKEE (reference sequence). The CDR3 loop reads CASRRTGT.

The chain recombines TRBV29-1 with TRBJ1-2; 7 bases fit TRBD1. V shed 6 bases, J shed 8 bases, and the junction held 15 bases outside the gene matches. This CDR3 is 14 amino acids long. From germline, CDR1 is SQVTM and CDR2 ANQGSEA. The CDR3 DNA sequence: TGCAGCGTCCCCTCCGGTGAGGGGGCGGGCGGCTACACCTTC. Protein product: CSVPSGEGAGGYTF.

This clonotype was detected ten times or more. The chain recombines TRBV4-1 with TRBJ1-4; TRBD1 aligns across 7 bases. Germline-derived CDR1 and CDR2 are MGHRA and YSYEKL. The CDR3 totals 13 residues. V was clipped by 4 bases and J by 10 bases; unmatched bases: 6. This chain's CDR3 is CASSLSQGVKLFF. DNA for the CDR3: TGCGCCAGCAGCCTCTCTCAGGGGGTAAAACTGTTTTTT.

This rearrangement joins TRBV15 to TRBJ1-5; weak D call: TRBD1 (5 bases). The CDR3 spans 13 residues. Germline V gene data show CDR1 as LNHNV and CDR2 as YYDKDF (reference sequence). CDR3 region: CARRGAGNQPQHF. Here the CDR3 DNA reads TGTGCTAGAAGGGGCGCAGGCAATCAGCCCCAGCATTTT.

The chain couples TRBV6-5 to TRBJ1-4, with 7 nucleotides matching TRBD1. In germline, CDR1 is MNHEY, CDR2 SVGAGI. The J segment lost 4 bases and the V segment lost 5 bases, leaving 7 bases of the junction unmatched. The CDR3 has 15 amino acids. CDR3 loop: CASSPQGMDNEKLFF. CDR3 DNA: TGTGCCAGCAGTCCACAGGGGATGGATAATGAAAAACTGTTTTTT.

Details on this clonotype: With a much larger clone just one base away, this may be a read error. The rearrangement joins TRBV7-8 to TRBJ2-7; D is uncertain. V shed 5 bases and J shed 6 bases, with 14 bases lying between them. Germline V CDR1 and CDR2: SGHVS, FQNEAQ. This CDR3 contains 13 residues. CDR3 coding DNA: TGTGCCAGCAGCCTCAGGTCGACCCTCGAGCAGTACTTC. Its protein product is CASSLRSTLEQYF.

At least ten counts were recorded for this clonotype. The chain links TRBV24-1 to TRBJ2-7; a weak D match, TRBD1 (6 bases). V was pared by 4 bases and J by 7 bases, with 13 bases between. The CDR3 runs to 13 residues. Germline-derived CDR1 and CDR2 are KGHDR and SFDVKD. CDR3 protein: CATSEQQGWEQYF. The DNA of the CDR3 is TGTGCCACCAGTGAACAACAGGGTTGGGAGCAGTACTTC.

On this clonotype: This may be a read error, as it is one base from a much larger clone. The V gene is TRBV20-1, the J gene TRBJ2-7, with D perhaps being TRBD1 or TRBD2 (5 bases each). Germline V lookup: CDR1 DFQATT, CDR2 SNEGSKA (reference sequence). This CDR3 has 12 amino acids. In DNA, the CDR3 is TGCAGTGCAGAACAAACTCGGGACGAGCAGTGCTTC. This sequence encodes CSAEQTRDEQCF.

The chain carries TRBV7-8 and TRBJ2-2, with D maybe TRBD1 (5 bases). CDR1 SGHVS and CDR2 FQNEAQ come from the germline V gene. CDR3 length: 16 amino acids. V lost 3 bases to trimming and J lost 6 bases, with 17 bases between them. In nucleotides, the CDR3 is TGTGCCAGCAGCTTGAGGATAGGGTTGGGGCCCGGGGAGCTGTTTTTT. Its translation: CASSLRIGLGPGELFF.

This clonotype came up many times. V is TRBV7-2 and J is TRBJ1-1; tentative D call: TRBD1 (5 bases). V lost 1 base, J lost 3 bases, and 9 bases lay in between. CDR1 SGHTA and CDR2 FQGNSA come from the germline V gene. The CDR3 length is 14 residues. The CDR3 region is CASSLVGGDTEAFF. The CDR3 nucleotides read TGTGCCAGCAGCTTAGTTGGGGGAGACACTGAAGCTTTCTTT.